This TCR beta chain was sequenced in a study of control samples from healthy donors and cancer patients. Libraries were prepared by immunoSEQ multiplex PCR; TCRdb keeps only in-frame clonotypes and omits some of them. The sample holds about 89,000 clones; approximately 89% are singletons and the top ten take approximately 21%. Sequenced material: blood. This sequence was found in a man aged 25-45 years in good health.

This CDR3 is CASGSPPSSSYNEQFF. The CDR3 bases are TGTGCTAGTGGCTCCCCTCCTTCTAGCTCCTACAATGAGCAGTTCTTC. V gene TRBV12-5 combines with J gene TRBJ2-1; D uncertain. The CDR3 is 16 residues long. Trimming took 6 bases from V and 0 from J, leaving 15 bases between them. Germline assignment: CDR1 LGHNT and CDR2 FRNRAP.